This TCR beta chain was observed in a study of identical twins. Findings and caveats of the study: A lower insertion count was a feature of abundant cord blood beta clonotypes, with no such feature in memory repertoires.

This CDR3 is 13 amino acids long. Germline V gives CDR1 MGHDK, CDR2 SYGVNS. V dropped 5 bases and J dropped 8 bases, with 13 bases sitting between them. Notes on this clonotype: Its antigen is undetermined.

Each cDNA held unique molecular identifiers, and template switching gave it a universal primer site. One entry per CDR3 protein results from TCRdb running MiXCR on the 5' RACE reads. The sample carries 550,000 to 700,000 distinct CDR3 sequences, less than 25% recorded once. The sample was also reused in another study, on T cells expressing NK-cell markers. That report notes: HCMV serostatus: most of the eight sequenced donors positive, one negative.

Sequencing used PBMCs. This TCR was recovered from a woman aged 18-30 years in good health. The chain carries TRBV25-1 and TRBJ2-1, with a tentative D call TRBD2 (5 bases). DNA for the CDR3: TGTGCCAGCAGTCGGGTGAGCGGCGATGAGCAGTTCTTC. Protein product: CASSRVSGDEQFF.